The T cell receptor (beta chain) under discussion was sequenced for a study of Graves' ophthalmopathy and Graves' hyperthyroidism listed by TCRdb under 2018. Regarding the research as a whole: Hyperthyroidism was defined as stable when no progression to ophthalmopathy occurred within 18 months of follow-up. To tell Graves' ophthalmopathy apart from Graves' hyperthyroidism, and to predict which patients would progress to ophthalmopathy, the study relied on TCR beta repertoire signatures. In total, 135 blood samples were TCR-sequenced: some 40 ophthalmopathy, some 72 hyperthyroidism and roughly 17 hyperthyroidism-to-ophthalmopathy patients. To explore V-J signatures distinguishing ophthalmopathy from hyperthyroidism, a discovery set of some 100 patients (roughly 45 ophthalmopathy, roughly 56 stable hyperthyroidism) was enrolled. For independent validation, a separate cohort was made up of 18 to 20 hyperthyroidism patients plus 17 patients who later progressed from hyperthyroidism to ophthalmopathy. In roughly 6 hyperthyroidism patients, the T-cell repertoire of thyroid tissue was compared with the T-cell repertoire of blood. After sampling, hyperthyroidism patients received methimazole starting at 30 mg daily, and ophthalmopathy patients received high-dose intravenous methylprednisolone. Overall study results and their limits: In validation, the model predicted ophthalmopathy progression with about 70% sensitivity and 72% to 80% specificity; some 13 predicted patients were CT-confirmed with GO in a median of 6.5 months. Most expanded thyroid clonotypes with a frequency above 0.001 also appeared in blood, which suggests that blood repertoires may reflect the immune response in the thyroid. The 13-signature model separated ophthalmopathy from stable hyperthyroidism with approximately 88% sensitivity and less than 83% specificity in cross-validation, and 80%/75% in the test set. No statistical method was used to predetermine the sample size, and group allocation was not hidden from the investigators.

Hyperthyroidism patients were newly diagnosed, with disease duration under 2 months, and aged 18 to 65 years. Patients with other autoimmune diseases, uncontrolled infections, pregnancy or lactation were excluded. Diagnosis was based on clinical symptoms, serum thyroxine, TRAb, thyroid ultrasound and orbital computed tomography. Total RNA was extracted with Trizol reagent and quality-checked on an Agilent 2100 Bioanalyzer. TCR beta CDR3 regions were amplified from RNA transcripts for repertoire sequencing. A first-round RT-PCR used HTBI primers with the Qiagen OneStep RT-PCR kit, followed by a second-round multiplex PCR, size selection and purification. Libraries were sequenced on an Illumina HiSeq2000 using paired-end 100 bp reads. The source study handled its data this way. SOAPnuke was used for read processing, and reads with adapters, uncalled bases, a mean Phred below 15, or no exact constant-primer or identifier match were discarded. High-quality paired reads were merged with COPE v1.2.5. Clonotypes were defined as unique nucleotide sequences and were aligned to IMGT TRB V, D and J references using MiTCR v1.1. Only V-J combinations with frequency above 0.0001 were analysed, covering approximately 99% of repertoires. A TCR clonal expansion and chaos score per V-J combination was defined as the ratio of F50 clonal expansion to chaos observed in the TCRdist matrix. Welch's t-statistics and random forest were used to reduce the features to 13 V-J combinations, which were then used as input to a naive Bayes classifier. The Morisita-Horn index was used to measure how similar the thyroid and blood repertoires were. TCRdb cleaned the public reads at Q25 with fastp, built clones with MiXCR and kept in-frame beta chains. CDR3 protein duplicates are merged, each entry listing the most common genes and DNA. These V and J calls derive from TCRdb rather than the authors' analysis. This sample holds about 550,000 distinct CDR3 sequences; under 45% were observed only once. The ten largest clones add up to 3.5% to 4.5% of the sample.

About this clonotype itself: It has no known antigen specificity. Per-nucleotide qualities are absent, and no much larger clonotype sits a single base away.

The TCR comes from an adult man with Graves' hyperthyroidism. The sample taken for sequencing was peripheral blood or thyroid tissue (not recorded which).

The sequenced DNA: TGTGCCAGCAGCGACCCGGGACTAGCTGCCGGGGAGCTGTTTTTT. It encodes CASSDPGLAAGELFF. In this chain, TRBV9 is recombined with TRBJ2-2; 9 middle bases align to TRBD2. CDR1 and CDR2 are read off the germline V gene as SGDLS and YYNGEE. From the cysteine up to the phenylalanine, the CDR3 has a length of 15 residues. The DNA shown is the 45-base CDR3, in frame from base 1. The V end gives up 3 bases and the J end 6 bases, leaving 6 bases in the junction not matched to a gene.